Shown below are 23 T cell receptor beta chains from a single sample sequenced in a study of T cell responses to AZD1222 COVID-19 vaccine. Assay: immunoSEQ multiplex PCR; the TCRdb copy retains only in-frame clones and omits some. The sample carries roughly 130,000 clones, 91% recorded once. Sequencing used peripheral blood, obtained on day 0 of AZD1222 vaccination. The source is an adult in good health.

The chain recombines TRBV9 with TRBJ2-7; the D is unclear. V gave up 8 bases and J gave up 5 bases, with 23 bases separating them. The germline CDR1 and CDR2 sequences are SGDLS and YYNGEE. The CDR3 is 15 residues long. The CDR3 loop is CASSTSSVQVDEQYF. The CDR3 coding sequence is TGTGCCAGTAGCACAAGCTCGGTCCAGGTGGACGAGCAGTACTTC. Together with reference TRBV9 and TRBJ2-7, the CDR3 gives the full variable domain: DSGVTQTPKHLITATGQRVTLRCSPRSGDLSVYWYQQSLDQGLQFLIQYYNGEERAKGNILERFSAQQFPDLHSELNLSSLELGDSALYFCASSTSSVQVDEQYFGPGTRLTVT.

This clone came up a few times. This chain links TRBV5-6 with TRBJ1-2; a possible D gene is TRBD1 (5 bases). The CDR3 length is 17 residues. The germline gives CDR1 SGHDT, CDR2 YYEEEE. V was shortened by 4 bases and J by 2 bases, with 21 bases between the two germline ends. The CDR3 nucleotides read TGTGCCAGCAGCCCGAAGGAGGGGACCGCAAGGAACTATGGCTACACCTTC. Translated, it gives CASSPKEGTARNYGYTF. The full variable domain, with the rest looked up from reference TRBV5-6 and TRBJ1-2, is DAGVTQSPTHLIKTRGQQVTLRCSPKSGHDTVSWYQQALGQGPQFIFQYYEEEERQRGNFPDRFSGHQFPNYSSELNVNALLLGDSALYLCASSPKEGTARNYGYTFGSGTRLTVV.

The chain combines TRBV19 with TRBJ2-1, with 8 bases lining up with TRBD2. Germline lookup yields CDR1 LNHDA and CDR2 SQIVND (reference sequence). The CDR3 totals 18 residues. V gave up 3 bases and J gave up 2 bases; unmatched junction bases: 12. CDR3 sequence: CASSITGGPISTYNEQFF. The CDR3 DNA reads as TGTGCCAGTAGTATTACGGGAGGGCCTATCAGTACCTACAATGAGCAGTTCTTC. Full variable domain (outside the CDR3, taken from reference TRBV19 and TRBJ2-1): DGGITQSPKYLFRKEGQNVTLSCEQNLNHDAMYWYRQDPGQGLRLIYYSQIVNDFQKGDIAEGYSVSREKKESFPLTVTSAQKNPTAFYLCASSITGGPISTYNEQFFGPGTRLTVL.

This rearrangement joins TRBV25-1 to TRBJ1-4, with D perhaps TRBD1 (5 bases). The CDR3 extends over 16 amino acids. Trimming shortened V by 0 bases and J by 4 bases, and 12 bases separated the two germline ends. CDR1 and CDR2 from the germline V gene are MGHDK and SYGVNS. This CDR3 reads CASSEYVAGYNEKLFF. The CDR3 region has the DNA TGTGCCAGCAGTGAATATGTCGCAGGGTATAATGAAAAACTGTTTTTT. Full variable domain (rest looked up from reference TRBV25-1 and TRBJ1-4): EADIYQTPRYLVIGTGKKITLECSQTMGHDKMYWYQQDPGMELHLIHYSYGVNSTEKGDLSSESTVSRIRTEHFPLTLESARPSHTSQYLCASSEYVAGYNEKLFFGSGTQLSVL.

The chain carries TRBV25-1 and TRBJ2-5; 7 bases match TRBD2. Per the germline V gene, CDR1 is MGHDK and CDR2 is SYGVNS. Trimming cost V 3 bases and J 0 bases; bases outside gene matches: 7. CDR3 length: 16 amino acids. CDR3 residues: CASSERASGYQETQYF. DNA of the CDR3: TGTGCCAGCAGTGAGAGGGCTAGCGGATACCAAGAGACCCAGTACTTC. Full variable domain (missing parts from reference TRBV25-1 and TRBJ2-5): EADIYQTPRYLVIGTGKKITLECSQTMGHDKMYWYQQDPGMELHLIHYSYGVNSTEKGDLSSESTVSRIRTEHFPLTLESARPSHTSQYLCASSERASGYQETQYFGPGTRLLVL.

The V gene is TRBV2, the J gene TRBJ2-3; D is undetermined. The V gene lost 0 bases and the J gene lost 3 bases, with 13 bases spanning the gap. The CDR3 is 16 amino acids. CDR1 SNHLY and CDR2 FYNNEI come from the germline V gene. Here the CDR3 reads CASSEAPGLETDTQYF. The CDR3 DNA is TGTGCCAGCAGTGAAGCGCCCGGGTTGGAGACAGATACGCAGTATTTT.

The chain combines TRBV27 with TRBJ1-5; 8 bases are a match to TRBD1. Per the germline V gene, CDR1 is MNHEY and CDR2 is SMNVEV (reference sequence). The CDR3 is 12 residues long. V lost 6 bases to trimming and J lost 7 bases; unmatched junction nucleotides: 2. CDR3 sequence: CASRRQGQPQHF. The CDR3 DNA is TGTGCCAGCAGACGACAGGGGCAGCCCCAGCATTTT.

Of note for this clone: In the same sample, other DNA sequences code for this CDR3. The rearrangement links TRBV7-9 to TRBJ2-1, with D perhaps matching TRBD2 (6 bases). Trimming pared 5 bases from V and 6 bases from J, leaving 8 bases between. Germline lookup yields CDR1 SEHNR and CDR2 FQNEAQ (reference sequence). The CDR3 is made up of 12 amino acids. For the CDR3, the DNA is TGTGCCAGCAGCCTTAGCGGCAATGAGCAGTTCTTC. Amino acid sequence: CASSLSGNEQFF.

The chain couples TRBV4-3 to TRBJ2-7; no definite D call. CDR1 and CDR2 (germline): LGHNA, YSLEER. V was pared by 1 base and J by 6 bases, with 16 bases between. The CDR3 has 15 residues. CDR3 coding DNA: TGCGCCAGCAGCCAAGGAGCGAGAGATCGGAGCGAGCAGTACTTC. Translating gives CASSQGARDRSEQYF.

The V gene is TRBV19, the J gene TRBJ2-1; a possible D gene is TRBD2 (5 bases). The CDR3 sequence is 11 residues long. The germline CDR1 and CDR2 sequences are LNHDA and SQIVND (reference sequence). The V end lost 3 bases, the J end lost 9 bases, and 6 bases lay between the germline ends. The CDR3 DNA reads TGTGCCAGTAGTATGGCGGGTGAGCAGTTCTTC. Translating it yields CASSMAGEQFF.

This sequence joins TRBV6-6 and TRBJ2-5; 11 nucleotides agree with TRBD2. From germline, CDR1 is MNHNY and CDR2 SVGAGI (reference sequence). After removal of 4 bases from V and 5 bases from J, the junction contained 6 bases not matched to a gene. CDR3 size: 15 residues. CDR3: CASSFGLAGWETQYF. The CDR3 region has the DNA TGTGCCAGCAGTTTCGGACTAGCGGGTTGGGAGACCCAGTACTTC.

This clone was found once. The chain joins TRBV2 to TRBJ2-7; D might be TRBD1 or TRBD2, each matching 5 bases. The length of the CDR3 is 14 residues. Trimming removed 6 bases from V and 6 bases from J, with 18 bases in between. CDR1 and CDR2 (germline): SNHLY, FYNNEI. For the CDR3, the DNA is TGTGCCAGCAGCCCACAGGAGCTTGCGGGCGAGCAGTACTTC. Protein sequence: CASSPQELAGEQYF.

The chain is built from TRBV4-1 and TRBJ2-3, with 8 nucleotides matching TRBD2. The CDR3 contains 17 residues. The V and J ends lost 0 bases and 0 bases, in that order; junction bases with no gene match: 5. Germline V CDR1 and CDR2: MGHRA, YSYEKL. Here the CDR3 reads CASSQEPVAGSTDTQYF. The CDR3 region has the DNA TGCGCCAGCAGCCAAGAGCCAGTAGCGGGAAGCACAGATACGCAGTATTTT.

This clone was observed a single time. The chain uses TRBV5-1 and TRBJ1-1; weak D call: TRBD1 (5 bases). Deletions cut 4 bases from V and 3 bases from J, with 13 bases between. The CDR3 runs 14 residues. CDR1 is SGHRS, CDR2 YFSETQ, per germline. CDR3 in amino acids: CASSPRGGDTEAFF. In DNA, the CDR3 is TGCGCCAGCAGCCCCCGAGGAGGGGACACTGAAGCTTTCTTT.

The chain links TRBV5-4 to TRBJ2-1, with TRBD2 matching 14 bases. The CDR3 loop spans 15 amino acids. The V gene's germline CDR1 is SGHNT and CDR2 YYREEE (reference sequence). After removal of 3 bases from V and 8 bases from J, the junction contained 4 bases not matched to a gene. The CDR3 DNA follows: TGTGCCAGCAGCTGGACTAGCGGGAGGATCTATGAGCAGTTCTTC. Translated, it gives CASSWTSGRIYEQFF.

The J gene is TRBJ2-5, the V gene TRBV5-1, with 10 positions matching TRBD1. V gave up 0 bases and J gave up 5 bases; unmatched junction bases: 10. Germline-derived CDR1 and CDR2 are SGHRS and YFSETQ. The CDR3 loop spans 17 amino acids. The CDR3: CASSLGSGTGVGETQYF. In nucleotides, the CDR3 is TGCGCCAGCAGCTTGGGTTCCGGGACAGGGGTCGGGGAGACCCAGTACTTC.

The CDR3 sequence is CASSLTGGAEAFF. The CDR3 DNA reads TGTGCCAGCAGTTTAACCGGGGGGGCTGAAGCTTTCTTT. The chain links TRBV12-3 or TRBV12-4 to TRBJ1-1; possibly TRBD1 for D (5 bases). The CDR3 has 13 residues. The ends were cut back, 2 bases at V and 6 bases at J, with 10 bases in the middle.

J is TRBJ2-1 and V is TRBV5-4, with 9 bases identical to TRBD2. This CDR3 has 14 amino acids. With 6 bases clipped from V and 6 bases from J, the junction kept 7 bases outside the gene matches. CDR1 SGHNT and CDR2 YYREEE come from the germline V gene (reference sequence). The CDR3 loop is CASNPGLAINEQFF. CDR3 coding DNA: TGTGCCAGCAACCCTGGACTAGCGATCAATGAGCAGTTCTTC.

The J gene is TRBJ1-2, the V gene TRBV19, with 8 nucleotides matching TRBD1. Germline assignment: CDR1 LNHDA and CDR2 SQIVND (reference sequence). Trimming removed 4 bases from V and 8 bases from J; junction bases left unmatched: 9. The CDR3 covers 14 residues. Here the CDR3 reads CASSKTGVVRGYTF. The DNA of the CDR3 is TGTGCCAGTAGTAAGACAGGGGTCGTGAGAGGCTACACCTTC.

This chain joins TRBV2 and TRBJ2-2; 7 bases match TRBD2. Germline CDR1 reads SNHLY; CDR2 reads FYNNEI. The ends lost 5 bases at V and 0 bases at J; junction bases unmatched: 3. The length of the CDR3 is 15 residues. The CDR3 loop reads CASSRTRANTGELFF. The DNA for the CDR3 is TGTGCCAGCAGTCGGACTAGGGCGAACACCGGGGAGCTGTTTTTT. Based on the CDR3 plus reference TRBV2 and TRBJ2-2, the full variable domain is EPEVTQTPSHQVTQMGQEVILRCVPISNHLYFYWYRQILGQKVEFLVSFYNNEISEKSEIFDDQFSVERPDGSNFTLKIRSTKLEDSAMYFCASSRTRANTGELFFGEGSRLTVL.

This clone occurred once. This rearrangement joins TRBV23-1 to TRBJ1-5; TRBD1 aligns across 11 bases. TRBV23-1 is known as an ORF, though its function is uncertain. This CDR3 is built from 16 residues. The ends lost 4 bases at V and 4 bases at J; junction bases unmatched: 6. The CDR3 reads CASSRNGTGGNQPQHF. As DNA, the CDR3 is TGCGCCAGCAGTCGAAATGGGACAGGGGGAAATCAGCCCCAGCATTTT.

The chain employs TRBV23-1 and TRBJ1-4, with D tentatively TRBD1 (5 bases). TRBV23-1 counts as an open reading frame of uncertain function. V lost 4 bases to trimming and J lost 14 bases, with 8 bases between them. The CDR3 extends over 10 amino acids. The CDR3 sequence: CASSRGRLFF. The CDR3 coding sequence is TGCGCCAGCAGTCGGGGCAGGCTGTTTTTT.

The chain couples TRBV7-8 to TRBJ1-1; 7 nucleotides match TRBD1. The V gene end was trimmed by 3 bases and the J gene end by 4 bases; junction bases not matched to a gene: 5. Germline V gene sequence: CDR1 SGHVS, CDR2 FQNEAQ. CDR3 length: 14 residues. CDR3 in amino acids: CASSLGTAGTEAFF. The CDR3 DNA reads TGTGCCAGCAGCTTGGGGACAGCTGGCACTGAAGCTTTCTTT. Full variable domain (outside the CDR3, taken from reference TRBV7-8 and TRBJ1-1): GAGVSQSPRYKVAKRGQDVALRCDPISGHVSLFWYQQALGQGPEFLTYFQNEAQLDKSGLPSDRFFAERPEGSVSTLKIQRTQQEDSAVYLCASSLGTAGTEAFFGQGTRLTVV.